This T cell receptor beta chain was captured in a study of CD4 and CD8 cells across lung adenocarcinoma regions. TCRdb re-called the PCR reads with MiXCR, one entry per CDR3 protein. The sample includes about 11,000 distinct CDR3 sequences, about 59% seen only once; the top ten take about 88%. The V gene end was trimmed by 6 bases and the J gene end by 13 bases; junction bases not matched to a gene: 17. Germline values: CDR1 WSHSY, CDR2 SAAADI. The CDR3 totals 15 residues. Localized lung adenocarcinoma, a non-small cell lung cancer, affected the donors. Sequencing was carried out using CD8+ T cells from the margin of a lung tumor. The clonotype originates from a male donor with lung adenocarcinoma. The CD4 and CD8 labels of this study may be unreliable. The chain links TRBV10-2 to TRBJ2-4, with 8 bases that match TRBD1. The CDR3 sequence is CASRQGAGDKNTQYF. The CDR3 nucleotides read TGCGCCAGCAGGCAGGGGGCCGGTGACAAAAACACCCAGTACTTC.